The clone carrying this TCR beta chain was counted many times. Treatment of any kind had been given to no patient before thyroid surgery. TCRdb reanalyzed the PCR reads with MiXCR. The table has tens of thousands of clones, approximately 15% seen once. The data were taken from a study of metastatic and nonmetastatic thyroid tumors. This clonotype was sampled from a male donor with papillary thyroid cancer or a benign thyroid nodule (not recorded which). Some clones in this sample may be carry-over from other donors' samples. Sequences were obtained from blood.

CDR3 protein: CASSLRGGGYTF. CDR3 nucleotide sequence: TGTGCCAGCAGTTTGCGAGGAGGTGGCTACACCTTC. V usage is TRBV12-3 or TRBV12-4 and J usage is TRBJ1-2; unclear D gene. The CDR3 covers 12 residues. V shed 3 bases and J shed 7 bases, with 9 bases lying between them.